The 2 T cell receptor beta chains in this list originate from one sample, sequenced in a study of cytomegalovirus exposure and HLA in healthy donors. The PCR used 60 Vbeta and 13 Jbeta primers. Clones were sequenced by immunoSEQ multiplex PCR, and TCRdb holds only the in-frame ones, with some missing. The sample shows about 160,000 clones, around 65% of them seen only once. Sequenced input: PBMCs. The receptors originated from a woman between 40 and 55 years old in good health and CMV-seropositive.

The V call is TRBV5-4, the J call TRBJ2-7; no definite D call. The germline V gene encodes CDR1 SGHNT and CDR2 YYREEE (reference sequence). V lost 1 base and J 4 bases, leaving 6 bases between the germline ends. This CDR3 spans 12 amino acids. This CDR3 reads CASSLFSYEQYF. The CDR3 coding sequence is TGTGCCAGCAGCTTGTTTTCGTACGAGCAGTACTTC.

This clone appeared a few times. This chain links TRBV4-3 with TRBJ2-3; TRBD1 matches at 10 bases. The CDR3 consists of 16 residues. Germline trimming cut 0 bases from V and 4 bases from J; bases unmatched to any gene: 4. The germline gives CDR1 LGHNA, CDR2 YSLEER. CDR3 residues: CASSQDGQGVSDTQYF. In DNA form, the CDR3 reads TGCGCCAGCAGCCAAGATGGACAGGGGGTATCAGATACGCAGTATTTT.